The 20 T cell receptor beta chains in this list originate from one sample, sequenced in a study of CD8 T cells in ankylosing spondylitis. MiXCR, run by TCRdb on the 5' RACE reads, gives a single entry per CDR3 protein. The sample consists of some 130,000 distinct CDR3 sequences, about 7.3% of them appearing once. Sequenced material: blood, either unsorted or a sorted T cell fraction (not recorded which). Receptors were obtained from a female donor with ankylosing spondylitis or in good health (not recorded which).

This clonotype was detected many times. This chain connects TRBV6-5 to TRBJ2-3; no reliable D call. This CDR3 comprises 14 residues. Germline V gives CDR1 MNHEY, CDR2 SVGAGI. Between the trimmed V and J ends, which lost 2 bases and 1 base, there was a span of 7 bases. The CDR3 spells CASSYVTGTDTQYF. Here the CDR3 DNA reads TGTGCCAGCAGTTACGTGACTGGCACAGATACGCAGTATTTT.

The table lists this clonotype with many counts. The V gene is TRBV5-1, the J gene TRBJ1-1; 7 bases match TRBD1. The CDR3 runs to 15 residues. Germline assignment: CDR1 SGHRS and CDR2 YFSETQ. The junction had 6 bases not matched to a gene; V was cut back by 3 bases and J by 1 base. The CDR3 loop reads CASSYTGTENTEAFF. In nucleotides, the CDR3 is TGCGCCAGCAGCTATACCGGGACAGAGAACACTGAAGCTTTCTTT.

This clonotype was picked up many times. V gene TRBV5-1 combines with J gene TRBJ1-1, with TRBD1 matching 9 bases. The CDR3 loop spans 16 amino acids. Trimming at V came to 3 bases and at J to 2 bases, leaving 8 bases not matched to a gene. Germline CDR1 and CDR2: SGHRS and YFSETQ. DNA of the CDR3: TGCGCCAGCAGCTATACAGGGGGCCCGGTCAACACTGAAGCTTTCTTT. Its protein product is CASSYTGGPVNTEAFF.

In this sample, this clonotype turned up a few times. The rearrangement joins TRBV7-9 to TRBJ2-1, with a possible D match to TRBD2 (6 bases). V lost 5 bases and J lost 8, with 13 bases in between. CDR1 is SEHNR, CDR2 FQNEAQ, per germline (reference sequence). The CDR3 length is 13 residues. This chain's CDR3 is CASSDPGVDEQFF. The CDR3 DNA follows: TGTGCCAGCAGCGACCCGGGGGTGGATGAGCAGTTCTTC.

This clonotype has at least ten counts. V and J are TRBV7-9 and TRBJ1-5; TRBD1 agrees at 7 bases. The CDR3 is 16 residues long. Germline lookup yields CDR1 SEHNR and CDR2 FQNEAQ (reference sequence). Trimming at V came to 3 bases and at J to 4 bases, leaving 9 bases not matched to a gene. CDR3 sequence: CASSLGTAKGNQPQHF. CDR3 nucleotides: TGTGCCAGCAGCTTGGGGACAGCCAAGGGGAATCAGCCCCAGCATTTT.

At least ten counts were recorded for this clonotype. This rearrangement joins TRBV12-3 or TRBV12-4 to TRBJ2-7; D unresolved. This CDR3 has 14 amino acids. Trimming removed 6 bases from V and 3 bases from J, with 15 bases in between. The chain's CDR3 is CASSPGGPRYEQYF. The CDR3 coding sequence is TGTGCCAGCAGCCCGGGCGGTCCCCGCTACGAGCAGTACTTC.

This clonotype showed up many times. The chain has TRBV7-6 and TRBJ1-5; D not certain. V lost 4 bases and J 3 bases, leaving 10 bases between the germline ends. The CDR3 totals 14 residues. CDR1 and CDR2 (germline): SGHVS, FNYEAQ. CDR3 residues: CASSSGSYNQPQHF. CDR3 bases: TGTGCCAGCAGCTCTGGGTCCTACAATCAGCCCCAGCATTTT.

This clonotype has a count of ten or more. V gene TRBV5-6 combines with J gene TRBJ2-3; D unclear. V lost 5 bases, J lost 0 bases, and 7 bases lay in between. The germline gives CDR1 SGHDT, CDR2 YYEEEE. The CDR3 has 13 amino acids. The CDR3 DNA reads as TGTGCCAGCAGGGAGAGGAGCACAGATACGCAGTATTTT. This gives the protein CASRERSTDTQYF.

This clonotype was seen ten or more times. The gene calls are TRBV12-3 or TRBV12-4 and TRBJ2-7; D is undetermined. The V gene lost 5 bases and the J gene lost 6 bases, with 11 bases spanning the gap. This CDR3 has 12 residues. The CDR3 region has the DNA TGTGCCAGCAGTCGACCGCCGCGCGAGCAGTACTTC. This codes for CASSRPPREQYF.

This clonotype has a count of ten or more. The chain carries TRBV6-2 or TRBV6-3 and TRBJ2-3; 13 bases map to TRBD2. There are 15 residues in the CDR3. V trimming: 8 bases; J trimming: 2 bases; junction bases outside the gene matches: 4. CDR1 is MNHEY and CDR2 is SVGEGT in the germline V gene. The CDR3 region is CASGGTSGDTDTQYF. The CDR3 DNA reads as TGTGCCAGCGGCGGGACTAGCGGGGACACAGATACGCAGTATTTT.

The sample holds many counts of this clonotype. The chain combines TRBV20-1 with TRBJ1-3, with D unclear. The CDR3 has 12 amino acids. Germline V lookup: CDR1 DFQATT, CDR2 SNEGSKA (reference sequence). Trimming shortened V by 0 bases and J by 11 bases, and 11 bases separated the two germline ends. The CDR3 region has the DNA TGCAGTGCTAGAGATACTCGCTTGGCCATATATTTT. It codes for CSARDTRLAIYF.

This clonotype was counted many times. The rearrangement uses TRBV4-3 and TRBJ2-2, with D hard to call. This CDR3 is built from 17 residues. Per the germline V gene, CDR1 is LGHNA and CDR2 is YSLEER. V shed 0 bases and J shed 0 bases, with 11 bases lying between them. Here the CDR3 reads CASSQDPAGPNTGELFF. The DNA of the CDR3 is TGCGCCAGCAGCCAAGATCCGGCAGGTCCGAACACCGGGGAGCTGTTTTTT.

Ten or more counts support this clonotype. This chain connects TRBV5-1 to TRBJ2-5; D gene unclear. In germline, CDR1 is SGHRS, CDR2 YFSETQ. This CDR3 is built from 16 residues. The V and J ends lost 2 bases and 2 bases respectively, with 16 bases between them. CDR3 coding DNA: TGCGCCAGCAGCTTAGGAACCAGCACGGCGCAAGAGACCCAGTACTTC. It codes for CASSLGTSTAQETQYF. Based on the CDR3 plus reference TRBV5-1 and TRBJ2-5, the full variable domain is KAGVTQTPRYLIKTRGQQVTLSCSPISGHRSVSWYQQTPGQGLQFLFEYFSETQRNKGNFPGRFSGRQFSNSRSEMNVSTLELGDSALYLCASSLGTSTAQETQYFGPGTRLLVL.

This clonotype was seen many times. CDR3 DNA sequence: TGTGCCAGTAGTCGGTTAGACCGGACAACGTTGAACACTGAAGCTTTCTTT. Encoded protein: CASSRLDRTTLNTEAFF. The rearrangement joins TRBV19 to TRBJ1-1; a weak D match, TRBD1 (5 bases). Germline CDR1 and CDR2: LNHDA and SQIVND (reference sequence). V dropped 5 bases and J dropped 0 bases, with 19 bases sitting between them. This CDR3 is 17 amino acids long.

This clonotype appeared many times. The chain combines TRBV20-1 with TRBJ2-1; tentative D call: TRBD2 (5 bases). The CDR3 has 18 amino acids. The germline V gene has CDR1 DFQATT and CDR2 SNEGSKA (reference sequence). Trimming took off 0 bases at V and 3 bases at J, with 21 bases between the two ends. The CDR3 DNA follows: TGCAGTGCTAGAGAAGAGGGATGGGAAGAAGCCTTCTACAATGAGCAGTTCTTC. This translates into CSAREEGWEEAFYNEQFF.

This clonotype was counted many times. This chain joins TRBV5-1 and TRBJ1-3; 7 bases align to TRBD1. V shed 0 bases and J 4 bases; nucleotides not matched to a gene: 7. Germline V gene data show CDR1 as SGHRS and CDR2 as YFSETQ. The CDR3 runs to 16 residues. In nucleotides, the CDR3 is TGCGCCAGCAGCTTGGCGGGGACAGAAAGGGGAAACACCATATATTTT. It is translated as CASSLAGTERGNTIYF.

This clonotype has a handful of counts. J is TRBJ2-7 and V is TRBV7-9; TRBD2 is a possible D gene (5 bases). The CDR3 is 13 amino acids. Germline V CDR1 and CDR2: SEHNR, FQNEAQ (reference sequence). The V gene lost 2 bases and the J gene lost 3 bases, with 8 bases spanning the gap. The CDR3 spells CASSLMTNYEQYF. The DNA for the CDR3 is TGTGCCAGCAGCTTAATGACTAACTACGAGCAGTACTTC. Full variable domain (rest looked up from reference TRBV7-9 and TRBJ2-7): DTGVSQNPRHKITKRGQNVTFRCDPISEHNRLYWYRQTLGQGPEFLTYFQNEAQLEKSRLLSDRFSAERPKGSFSTLEIQRTEQGDSAMYLCASSLMTNYEQYFGPGTRLTVT.

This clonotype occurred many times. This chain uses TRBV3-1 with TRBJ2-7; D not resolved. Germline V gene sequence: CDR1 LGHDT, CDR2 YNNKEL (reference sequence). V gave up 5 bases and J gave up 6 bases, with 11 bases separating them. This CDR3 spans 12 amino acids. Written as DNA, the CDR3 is TGTGCCAGCAGCTACTCTTTGGGCGAGCAGTACTTC. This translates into CASSYSLGEQYF.

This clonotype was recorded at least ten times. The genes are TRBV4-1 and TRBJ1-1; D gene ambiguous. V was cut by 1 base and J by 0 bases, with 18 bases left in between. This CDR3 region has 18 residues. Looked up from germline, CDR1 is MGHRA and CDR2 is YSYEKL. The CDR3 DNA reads TGCGCCAGCAGCCAAGTAGTCGGCGGTCTGGGTCTGAACACTGAAGCTTTCTTT. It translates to CASSQVVGGLGLNTEAFF.

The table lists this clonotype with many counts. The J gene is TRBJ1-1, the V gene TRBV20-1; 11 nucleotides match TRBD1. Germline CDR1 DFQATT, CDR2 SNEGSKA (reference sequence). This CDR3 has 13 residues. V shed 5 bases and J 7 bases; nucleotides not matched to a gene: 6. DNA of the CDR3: TGCAGTGCTTGGACAGGGGGCCGCCTTGAAGCTTTCTTT. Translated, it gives CSAWTGGRLEAFF.